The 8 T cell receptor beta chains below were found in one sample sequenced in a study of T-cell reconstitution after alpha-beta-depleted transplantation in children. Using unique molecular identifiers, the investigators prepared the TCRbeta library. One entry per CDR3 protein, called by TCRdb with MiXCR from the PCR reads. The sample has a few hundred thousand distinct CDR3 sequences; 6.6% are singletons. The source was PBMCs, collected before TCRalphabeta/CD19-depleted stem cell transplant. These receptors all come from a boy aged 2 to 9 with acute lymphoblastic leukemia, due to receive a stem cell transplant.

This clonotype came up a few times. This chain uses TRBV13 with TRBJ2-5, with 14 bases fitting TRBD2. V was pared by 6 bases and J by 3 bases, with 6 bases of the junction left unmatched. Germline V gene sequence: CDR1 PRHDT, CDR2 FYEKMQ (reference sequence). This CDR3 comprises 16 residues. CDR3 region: CASRTGTSGGKETQYF. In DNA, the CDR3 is TGTGCCAGCAGAACTGGGACTAGCGGGGGAAAAGAGACCCAGTACTTC.

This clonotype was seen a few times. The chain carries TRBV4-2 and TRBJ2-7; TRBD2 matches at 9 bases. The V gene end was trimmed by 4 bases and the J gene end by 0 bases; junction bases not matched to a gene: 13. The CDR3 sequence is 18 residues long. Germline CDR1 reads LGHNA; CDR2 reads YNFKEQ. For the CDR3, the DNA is TGTGCCAGCAGCCGCACGCGGGGCGGGGGGGCTTCCTCCTACGAGCAGTACTTC. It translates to CASSRTRGGGASSYEQYF.

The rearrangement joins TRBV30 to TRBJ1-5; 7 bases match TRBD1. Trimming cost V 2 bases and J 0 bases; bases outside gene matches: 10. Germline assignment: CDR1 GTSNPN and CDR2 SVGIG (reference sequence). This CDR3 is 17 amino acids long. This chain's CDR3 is CAWSPGAGQYSNQPQHF. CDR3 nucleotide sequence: TGTGCCTGGAGTCCTGGGGCGGGACAGTATAGCAATCAGCCCCAGCATTTT.

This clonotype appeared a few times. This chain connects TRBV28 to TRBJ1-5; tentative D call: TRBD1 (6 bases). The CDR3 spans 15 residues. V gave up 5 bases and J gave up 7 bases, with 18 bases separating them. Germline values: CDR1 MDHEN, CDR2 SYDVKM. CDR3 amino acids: CASSPPTGAWQPQHF. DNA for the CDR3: TGTGCCAGCAGTCCCCCCACGGGGGCATGGCAGCCCCAGCATTTT. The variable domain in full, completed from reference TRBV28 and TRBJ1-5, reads DVKVTQSSRYLVKRTGEKVFLECVQDMDHENMFWYRQDPGLGLRLIYFSYDVKMKEKGDIPEGYSVSREKKERFSLILESASTNQTSMYLCASSPPTGAWQPQHFGDGTRLSIL.

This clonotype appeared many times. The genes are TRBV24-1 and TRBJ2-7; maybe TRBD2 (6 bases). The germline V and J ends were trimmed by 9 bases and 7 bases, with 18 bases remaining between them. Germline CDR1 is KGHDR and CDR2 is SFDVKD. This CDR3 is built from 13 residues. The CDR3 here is CATARAGNREQYF. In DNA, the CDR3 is TGTGCCACCGCTCGTGCGGGGAATAGGGAGCAGTACTTC.

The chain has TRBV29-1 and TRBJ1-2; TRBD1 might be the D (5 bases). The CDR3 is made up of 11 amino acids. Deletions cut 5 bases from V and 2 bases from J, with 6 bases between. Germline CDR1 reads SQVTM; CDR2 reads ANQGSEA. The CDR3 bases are TGCAGCGTTCGGGACAACTATGGCTACACCTTC. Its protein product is CSVRDNYGYTF.

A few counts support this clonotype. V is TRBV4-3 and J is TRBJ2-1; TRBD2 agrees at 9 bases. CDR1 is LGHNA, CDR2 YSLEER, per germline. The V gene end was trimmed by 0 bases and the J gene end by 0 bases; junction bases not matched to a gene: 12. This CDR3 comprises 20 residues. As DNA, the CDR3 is TGCGCCAGCAGCCAAGAATACGGAGCGGGGGGTCCAAGCTCCTACAATGAGCAGTTCTTC. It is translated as CASSQEYGAGGPSSYNEQFF.

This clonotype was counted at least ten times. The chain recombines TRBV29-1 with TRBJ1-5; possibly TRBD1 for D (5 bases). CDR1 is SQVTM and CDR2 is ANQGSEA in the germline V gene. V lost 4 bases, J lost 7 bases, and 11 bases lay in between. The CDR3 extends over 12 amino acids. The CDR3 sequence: CSVAFPGQPQHF. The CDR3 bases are TGCAGCGTTGCTTTCCCAGGGCAGCCCCAGCATTTT.